This is a list of T cell receptor beta chains from one sample in a study of blood T cell repertoires in COVID-19. Profiling relied on immunoSEQ multiplex PCR, and the TCRdb table lists in-frame clones only, not all of them. Among some 380,000 clones listed, roughly 86% were seen once. Source material: PBMCs or T cells enriched from blood (not recorded which). The receptor source for this set is a woman aged 40 to 50 with acute COVID-19. The CDR3 runs from the conserved cysteine through the conserved F or W. A D gene is named only where the DNA matches it firmly. The size of a clone is reported for some rows only, either as once, few or many, or as a class for expanded clones.

CASSLRTSGGNTGELFF	TGTGCCAGCAGCCTCAGGACTAGCGGGGGGAACACCGGGGAGCTGTTTTTT	.	TRBV3-1/TRBV3-2	TRBJ2-2	TRBD2
CASSSTGEQPQHF	TGTGCCAGTAGTAGTACAGGGGAACAGCCCCAGCATTTT	.	TRBV19	TRBJ1-5	TRBD1
CAWSVETGVYEQYF	TGTGCCTGGAGTGTAGAGACAGGTGTCTACGAGCAGTACTTC	.	TRBV30	TRBJ2-7	.
CAWSVFAGNEQYF	TGTGCCTGGAGTGTATTTGCGGGGAACGAGCAGTACTTC	.	TRBV30	TRBJ2-7	.
CASSQVYKGAVEYNEQFF	TGTGCCAGCAGCCAGGTTTATAAGGGGGCTGTCGAGTACAATGAGCAGTTCTTC	.	TRBV14	TRBJ2-1	TRBD1
CASSLARGEEQYF	TGTGCCAGCAGCTTAGCGCGGGGGGAAGAGCAGTACTTC	.	TRBV7-2	TRBJ2-7	TRBD2
CASSPSGAGQNTGELFF	TGCGCCAGCAGCCCGAGTGGGGCGGGGCAGAACACCGGGGAGCTGTTTTTT	.	TRBV5-1	TRBJ2-2	.
CASSLAGTGLSYTF	TGCGCCAGCAGCTTGGCTGGGACAGGTCTATCCTACACCTTC	.	TRBV5-1	TRBJ1-2	TRBD1
CASSVGTSGNEQFF	TGCGCCAGCAGCGTCGGGACTAGCGGGAATGAGCAGTTCTTC	.	TRBV5-1	TRBJ2-1	TRBD2
CASSEDRLAGEDTQYF	TGTGCCAGCAGTGAAGATCGGCTAGCGGGGGAAGATACGCAGTATTTT	.	TRBV25-1	TRBJ2-3	TRBD2
CASSYSQGGDEQYF	TGTGCCAGCAGTTACAGTCAGGGGGGCGACGAGCAGTACTTC	.	TRBV6-5	TRBJ2-7	.
CASTGQRSSGANVLTF	TGCGCCAGCACCGGACAGCGCAGCTCTGGGGCCAACGTCCTGACTTTC	.	TRBV10-2	TRBJ2-6	.
CASSQVARNNEQFF	TGCGCCAGCAGCCAAGTGGCCAGGAACAATGAGCAGTTCTTC	.	TRBV4-1	TRBJ2-1	.
CASSLPGRGNTGELFF	TGTGCCAGCAGCTTGCCTGGACGGGGGAACACCGGGGAGCTGTTTTTT	.	TRBV5-4	TRBJ2-2	.
CASSKMGEGNTEAFF	TGTGCCAGCAGTAAGATGGGTGAGGGGAACACTGAAGCTTTCTTT	.	TRBV5-6	TRBJ1-1	.
CASSQGRQGISGNTIYF	TGTGCCAGCAGCCAAGGGCGACAGGGGATATCTGGAAACACCATATATTTT	.	TRBV3-1/TRBV3-2	TRBJ1-3	TRBD1
CASSFLGLAGTSTDTQYF	TGTGCCAGCAGTTTCCTTGGACTAGCGGGGACTAGCACAGATACGCAGTATTTT	.	TRBV27	TRBJ2-3	TRBD2
CARTDRALLGYTF	TGTGCCAGAACAGACAGGGCCCTATTGGGCTACACCTTC	.	TRBV6-5	TRBJ1-2	TRBD1
CASTPPWGGRAFF	TGTGCCAGCACTCCCCCGTGGGGGGGGAGAGCTTTCTTT	.	TRBV12-3/TRBV12-4	TRBJ1-1	.
CASSFTRGQDYGYTF	TGCGCCAGCAGCTTCACCAGGGGGCAGGACTATGGCTACACCTTC	.	TRBV5-1	TRBJ1-2	TRBD1
CASSERRGLSYEQYF	TGTGCCAGCAGTGAACGCAGGGGGCTATCCTACGAGCAGTACTTC	.	TRBV25-1	TRBJ2-7	TRBD1
CASSPGTSGGAGTQYF	TGTGCCAGCAGCCCTGGGACTAGCGGGGGGGCAGGGACCCAGTACTTC	.	TRBV11-2	TRBJ2-5	TRBD2
CASSGAGTGNSPLHF	TGTGCCAGTAGTGGTGCCGGGACAGGGAATTCACCCCTCCACTTT	.	TRBV19	TRBJ1-6	TRBD1
CASGRSSATDTQYF	TGTGCCAGCGGTCGCTCTAGCGCTACAGATACGCAGTATTTT	few	TRBV2	TRBJ2-3	.
CASSLVGQVTQETQYF	TGTGCCAGCAGCTTGGTGGGACAGGTGACCCAAGAGACCCAGTACTTC	.	TRBV5-8	TRBJ2-5	TRBD1
CASGQGLTYEQYF	TGTGCTAGTGGTCAAGGACTAACCTACGAGCAGTACTTC	.	TRBV12-5	TRBJ2-7	.
CSVAGGRYNEQFF	TGCAGCGTTGCGGGGGGGCGCTACAATGAGCAGTTCTTC	.	TRBV29-1	TRBJ2-1	TRBD2
CASSQSGPGQGGRQPQHF	TGCGCCAGCAGTCAATCGGGCCCCGGACAGGGAGGTCGTCAGCCCCAGCATTTT	once	TRBV23-1	TRBJ1-5	TRBD1
CASSPQGAEQPQHF	TGTGCCAGCAGTCCACAGGGGGCAGAACAGCCCCAGCATTTT	.	TRBV7-9	TRBJ1-5	TRBD1
CSVVAVMNTEAFF	TGCAGCGTTGTGGCAGTTATGAACACTGAAGCTTTCTTT	.	TRBV29-1	TRBJ1-1	.
CASTPGGAGGYTF	TGTGCCAGTACCCCAGGAGGGGCTGGTGGCTACACCTTC	.	TRBV19	TRBJ1-2	.
CASRGTDNSYEQYF	TGTGCCAGCCGAGGCACGGATAACTCCTACGAGCAGTACTTC	.	TRBV7-9	TRBJ2-7	.
CASSPLGGRYSEQYF	TGTGCCAGCAGCCCCCTCGGGGGAAGGTACTCCGAGCAGTACTTC	once	TRBV7-9	TRBJ2-7	.
CASSPTPGVTEAFF	TGTGCCAGCAGTCCAACCCCAGGGGTCACTGAAGCTTTCTTT	.	TRBV11-2	TRBJ1-1	.
CASSPLDRNSPLHF	TGTGCCAGCTCACCCCTTGACAGGAATTCACCCCTCCACTTT	.	TRBV18	TRBJ1-6	.
CASSPGSSYEQYF	TGTGCCAGCTCACCGGGCAGTTCCTACGAGCAGTACTTC	.	TRBV18	TRBJ2-7	.
CASSQDQGRIYGYTF	TGTGCCAGCAGCCAAGATCAGGGCAGAATCTATGGCTACACCTTC	few	TRBV14	TRBJ1-2	.
CASSLGGQGEYEQYF	TGCGCCAGCAGCTTGGGTGGACAGGGGGAGTACGAGCAGTACTTC	once	TRBV5-1	TRBJ2-7	TRBD1
CASSQRGGRETQYF	TGTGCCAGCAGCCAGCGGGGGGGCAGGGAGACCCAGTACTTC	.	TRBV3-1/TRBV3-2	TRBJ2-5	TRBD2
CASSPPVQSGELFF	TGTGCCAGCTCACCACCGGTTCAGTCCGGGGAGCTGTTTTTT	.	TRBV18	TRBJ2-2	.
CASSAESGNTIYF	TGTGCCAGCAGTGCAGAATCTGGAAACACCATATATTTT	.	TRBV12-3/TRBV12-4	TRBJ1-3	.
CATSDPGTGGPTNEKLFF	TGTGCCACCAGTGACCCCGGGACAGGGGGACCAACTAATGAAAAACTGTTTTTT	.	TRBV24-1	TRBJ1-4	TRBD1
CAISESRDSEETQYF	TGTGCCATCAGTGAGTCCCGGGACAGCGAAGAGACCCAGTACTTC	.	TRBV10-3	TRBJ2-5	TRBD1